The source of this T cell receptor beta chain is a study of T-cell memory formation after mild COVID-19. Study-wide findings and caveats: The main location of contracting CD4+ clones was CM and EM, and that of contracting CD8+ clones was EMRA.

Trimming shortened V by 6 bases and J by 2 bases, and 11 bases separated the two germline ends. CDR3 length equals 14 residues. The 5'RACE method, run with constant-segment primers, produced TCR alpha and TCR beta cDNA libraries (carrying sample barcodes and UMIs). TCRdb reanalysed the 5' RACE reads using MiXCR and keeps one entry per CDR3 protein. The table includes about 350,000 distinct CDR3 sequences, 13% to 15% detected once. Concerning this clonotype itself: Its antigen is unidentified.

This clonotype was obtained from a man younger than 35 who had mild COVID-19 (a few samples of this study predate the infection). Cell type and time point are not known. The specimen sequenced was PBMCs or a T cell subset sorted from them (not recorded which). The chain recombines TRBV12-3 or TRBV12-4 with TRBJ2-4, with a weak D call TRBD1 (5 bases). The CDR3 nucleotides are TGTGCCAGCAGAATTGGACAACCCAAAAACATTCAGTACTTC. Its protein product is CASRIGQPKNIQYF.